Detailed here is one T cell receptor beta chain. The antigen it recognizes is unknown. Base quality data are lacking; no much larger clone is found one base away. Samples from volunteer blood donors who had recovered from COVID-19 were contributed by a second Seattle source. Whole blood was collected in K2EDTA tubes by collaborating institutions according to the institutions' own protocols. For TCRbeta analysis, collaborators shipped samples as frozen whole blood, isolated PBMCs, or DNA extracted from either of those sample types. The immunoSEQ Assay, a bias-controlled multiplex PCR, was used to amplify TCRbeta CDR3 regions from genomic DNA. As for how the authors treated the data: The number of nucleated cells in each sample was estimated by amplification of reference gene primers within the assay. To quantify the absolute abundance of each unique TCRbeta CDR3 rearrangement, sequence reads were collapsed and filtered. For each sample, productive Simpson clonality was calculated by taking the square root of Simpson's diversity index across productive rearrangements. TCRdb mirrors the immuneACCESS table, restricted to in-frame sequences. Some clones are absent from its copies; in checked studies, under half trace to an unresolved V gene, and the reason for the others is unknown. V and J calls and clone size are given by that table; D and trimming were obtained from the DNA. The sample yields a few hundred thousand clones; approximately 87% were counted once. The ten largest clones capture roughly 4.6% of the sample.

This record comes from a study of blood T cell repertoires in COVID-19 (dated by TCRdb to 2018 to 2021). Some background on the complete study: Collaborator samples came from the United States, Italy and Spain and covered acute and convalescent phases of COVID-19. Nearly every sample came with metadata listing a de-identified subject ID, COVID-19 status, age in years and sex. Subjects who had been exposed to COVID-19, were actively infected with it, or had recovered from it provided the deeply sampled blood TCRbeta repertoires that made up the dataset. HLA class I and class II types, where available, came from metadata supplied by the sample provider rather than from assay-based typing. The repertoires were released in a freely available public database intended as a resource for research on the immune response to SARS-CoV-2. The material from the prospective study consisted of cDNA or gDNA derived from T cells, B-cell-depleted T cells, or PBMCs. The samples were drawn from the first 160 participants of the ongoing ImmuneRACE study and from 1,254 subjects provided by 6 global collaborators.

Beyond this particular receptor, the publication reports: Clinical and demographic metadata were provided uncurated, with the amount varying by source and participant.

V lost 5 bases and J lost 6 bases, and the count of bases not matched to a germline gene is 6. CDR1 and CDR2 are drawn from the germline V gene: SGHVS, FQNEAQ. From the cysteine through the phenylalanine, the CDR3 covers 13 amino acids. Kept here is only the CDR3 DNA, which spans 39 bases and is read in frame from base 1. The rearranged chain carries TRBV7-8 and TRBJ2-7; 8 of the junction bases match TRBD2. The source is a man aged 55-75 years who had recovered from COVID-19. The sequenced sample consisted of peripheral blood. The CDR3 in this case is CASSPRTSREQYF. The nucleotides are TGTGCCAGCAGCCCCAGGACTAGCCGCGAGCAGTACTTC.